Shown below are 31 T cell receptor beta chains from a single sample sequenced in a study of blood T cell repertoires in COVID-19. The assay was immunoSEQ multiplex PCR, and TCRdb's table has in-frame clones only and misses some. The table includes over 85,000 clones, 80% to 95% detected once. The sample consisted of peripheral blood. Receptors were obtained from a woman between 50 and 59 years old with COVID-19, enrolled during active disease.

The gene calls are TRBV19 and TRBJ1-4, with 8 positions matching TRBD1. From germline, CDR1 is LNHDA and CDR2 SQIVND (reference sequence). CDR3 length: 13 residues. V lost 5 bases to trimming and J lost 6 bases; unmatched junction nucleotides: 2. The CDR3 protein is CASSLTGDEKLFF. The CDR3, as DNA: TGTGCCAGTAGTCTGACAGGGGATGAAAAACTGTTTTTT.

The chain carries TRBV5-1 and TRBJ1-6; D unclear. The CDR3 covers 16 residues. V was pared by 1 base and J by 10 bases, with 18 bases between. Germline V gene lookup returns CDR1 SGHRS and CDR2 YFSETQ. The CDR3 spells CASSLRGNSLSSPLHF. The CDR3, as DNA: TGCGCCAGCAGCTTGAGAGGGAACAGCCTAAGCTCACCCCTCCACTTT.

The V gene is TRBV5-8, the J gene TRBJ1-2; 7 nucleotides align to TRBD1. Germline V lookup: CDR1 SGHTS, CDR2 YDEGEE. The CDR3 spans 16 residues. The V and J ends lost 9 bases and 4 bases, in that order; junction bases with no gene match: 18. The CDR3 DNA follows: TGTGCCACCGTGCCGGGACAGCGGCCACCGGGCTATGGCTACACCTTC. Encoded protein: CATVPGQRPPGYGYTF.

This clone was counted only a few times. The chain links TRBV13 to TRBJ1-2; 7 bases line up with TRBD1. Germline lookup yields CDR1 PRHDT and CDR2 FYEKMQ (reference sequence). The CDR3 covers 12 residues. The ends lost 3 bases at V and 8 bases at J; junction bases unmatched: 3. The CDR3 spells CASSFGQEGYTF. CDR3 nucleotides: TGTGCCAGCAGCTTCGGACAGGAGGGCTACACCTTC.

This chain links TRBV5-1 with TRBJ1-1; TRBD1 is a possible D gene (6 bases). V was clipped by 6 bases and J by 1 base, with 7 bases between them. Germline V CDR1 and CDR2: SGHRS, YFSETQ. This CDR3 is built from 12 residues. The CDR3 sequence: CASKTGNTEAFF. CDR3 DNA sequence: TGCGCCAGCAAGACAGGGAACACTGAAGCTTTCTTT.

V gene TRBV28 combines with J gene TRBJ1-2; D is unclear. Germline V gene data show CDR1 as MDHEN and CDR2 as SYDVKM. V lost 1 base, J lost 7 bases, and 7 bases lay in between. The CDR3 covers 12 residues. The CDR3 reads CASSLFPSGYTF. The DNA for the CDR3 is TGTGCCAGCAGTTTATTCCCTAGTGGCTACACCTTC.

The chain has TRBV7-2 and TRBJ2-5; 7 nucleotides line up with TRBD2. Germline values: CDR1 SGHTA, CDR2 FQGNSA. This CDR3 is built from 16 residues. V lost 7 bases to trimming and J lost 3 bases; unmatched junction nucleotides: 14. CDR3 bases: TGTGCCAGCACTCAACTGGGAGGGTATATGAAAGAGACCCAGTACTTC. Protein: CASTQLGGYMKETQYF.

The chain carries TRBV9 and TRBJ2-1; 9 nucleotides match TRBD1. In germline, CDR1 is SGDLS, CDR2 YYNGEE. The CDR3 contains 16 residues. Trimming took 3 bases from V and 3 from J; bases not matched to a gene: 7. CDR3 region: CASSARTGEVYNEQFF. The DNA for the CDR3 is TGTGCCAGCAGCGCCCGGACAGGGGAGGTCTACAATGAGCAGTTCTTC.

The V and J genes are TRBV30 and TRBJ2-1; 8 bases line up with TRBD2. Germline assignment: CDR1 GTSNPN and CDR2 SVGIG (reference sequence). V lost 1 base and J lost 8; bases outside the gene matches: 7. CDR3 length: 14 residues. CDR3 protein: CAWSGGTRGDEQFF. As DNA, the CDR3 is TGTGCCTGGAGTGGGGGGACTAGGGGCGATGAGCAGTTCTTC.

The chain recombines TRBV5-6 with TRBJ2-1, with 8 bases matching TRBD2. Germline-derived CDR1 and CDR2 are SGHDT and YYEEEE. The CDR3 is made up of 15 amino acids. J was trimmed by 7 bases and V by 1 base; bases with no gene match: 7. The CDR3 loop reads CASSLRGGLRNEQFF. CDR3 bases: TGTGCCAGCAGCTTGCGGGGGGGCCTTAGGAATGAGCAGTTCTTC.

This chain links TRBV7-3 with TRBJ1-2; the D gene is possibly TRBD1 (6 bases). V lost 3 bases and J 8 bases, leaving 10 bases between the germline ends. The germline V gene has CDR1 SGHTA and CDR2 FQGTGA. This CDR3 is built from 12 residues. The CDR3 DNA is TGTGCCAGCAGCTTGGGGGCGCGAGGCTACACCTTC. This translates into CASSLGARGYTF.

J is TRBJ1-1 and V is TRBV14; 9 bases align to TRBD1. Germline CDR1 is SGHDN and CDR2 is FVKESK. The CDR3 is 15 amino acids. Trimming at V came to 8 bases and at J to 5 bases, leaving 12 bases not matched to a gene. CDR3 nucleotide sequence: TGTGCCAGCCGTCATTTAGGGACAGGGTCGACTGAAGCTTTCTTT. It yields the protein CASRHLGTGSTEAFF.

This clone was recorded once. The chain employs TRBV27 and TRBJ2-3; D may be TRBD1 (6 bases). Per germline, CDR1 MNHEY and CDR2 SMNVEV (reference sequence). This CDR3 has 15 amino acids. The germline V and J ends were trimmed by 5 bases and 2 bases, with 14 bases remaining between them. CDR3 coding DNA: TGTGCCAGCAGTCCGACAGGCCGCGACACAGATACGCAGTATTTT. This gives the protein CASSPTGRDTDTQYF.

CDR3: CASSPLGGDTEAFF. The CDR3 nucleotides read TGCGCCAGCAGCCCTTTGGGAGGTGACACTGAAGCTTTCTTT. This rearrangement joins TRBV5-1 to TRBJ1-1, with D unresolved. The CDR3 is 14 amino acids. V shed 4 bases and J shed 3 bases, with 13 bases lying between them. Germline V gives CDR1 SGHRS, CDR2 YFSETQ.

The V and J genes are TRBV19 and TRBJ1-2, with D unresolved. Germline assignment: CDR1 LNHDA and CDR2 SQIVND (reference sequence). This CDR3 is built from 13 residues. The ends were cut back, 8 bases at V and 8 bases at J, with 18 bases in the middle. CDR3 protein: CASREATMGGYTF. The CDR3 DNA reads TGTGCCAGTCGGGAAGCCACAATGGGGGGCTACACCTTC.

V and J are TRBV4-3 and TRBJ1-1, with D unclear. Trimming removed 0 bases from V and 0 bases from J, with 11 bases in between. This CDR3 is built from 16 residues. CDR1 LGHNA and CDR2 YSLEER come from the germline V gene. CDR3 sequence: CASSQEREWVNTEAFF. CDR3 nucleotide sequence: TGCGCCAGCAGCCAAGAAAGGGAGTGGGTGAACACTGAAGCTTTCTTT.

The gene calls are TRBV2 and TRBJ2-5; the D gene is possibly TRBD1 (6 bases). Trimming removed 8 bases at V and 2 bases at J, with 15 bases between. Germline CDR1 SNHLY, CDR2 FYNNEI. The CDR3 has 14 amino acids. The CDR3 loop is CASQRTVNQETQYF. CDR3 coding DNA: TGTGCCAGCCAAAGGACAGTAAATCAAGAGACCCAGTACTTC.

The rearrangement links TRBV19 to TRBJ2-3, with 10 bases fitting TRBD2. The germline V gene has CDR1 LNHDA and CDR2 SQIVND (reference sequence). The CDR3 runs to 15 residues. J was trimmed by 10 bases and V by 7 bases; bases with no gene match: 14. CDR3 coding DNA: TGTGCCAGTAATCCTAGCGGGGGAGCTTATCTCGCGCAGTATTTT. Protein: CASNPSGGAYLAQYF.

V usage is TRBV19 and J usage is TRBJ1-5, with 7 bases that match TRBD1. The CDR3 sequence is 15 residues long. The V and J ends lost 8 bases and 6 bases, in that order; junction bases with no gene match: 13. Germline CDR1 is LNHDA and CDR2 is SQIVND (reference sequence). The CDR3: CASSDTGAGGQPQHF. The DNA for the CDR3 is TGTGCCAGTTCTGATACAGGGGCGGGAGGTCAGCCCCAGCATTTT.

The V gene is TRBV20-1, the J gene TRBJ1-5; perhaps TRBD1 as D (6 bases). V was pared by 3 bases and J by 0 bases, with 12 bases between. Germline lookup yields CDR1 DFQATT and CDR2 SNEGSKA (reference sequence). The CDR3 spans 15 residues. In DNA, the CDR3 is TGCAGTGCTAGTTCAGGGGTGTATAGCAATCAGCCCCAGCATTTT. It is translated as CSASSGVYSNQPQHF.

V and J are TRBV18 and TRBJ1-4; perhaps TRBD1 as D (6 bases). The CDR3 loop spans 16 amino acids. Germline V gene lookup returns CDR1 KGHSH and CDR2 LQKENI. The V end was cut by 3 bases, the J end by 9 bases, with 20 bases between. The CDR3 protein is CASSPYDRNSKQKLFF. Written as DNA, the CDR3 is TGTGCCAGCTCACCCTATGACAGGAATTCAAAGCAAAAACTGTTTTTT.

The chain recombines TRBV6-6 with TRBJ1-6, with 9 bases aligning to TRBD1. Trimming at V came to 10 bases and at J to 7 bases, leaving 2 bases not matched to a gene. Germline assignment: CDR1 MNHNY and CDR2 SVGAGI (reference sequence). The CDR3 extends over 12 amino acids. CDR3 protein: CATGQGNSPLHF. In DNA, the CDR3 is TGTGCCACCGGACAGGGGAATTCACCCCTCCACTTT.

The rearrangement links TRBV3-1 (or the pseudogene TRBV3-2) to TRBJ1-2; a possible D gene is TRBD1 (6 bases). Germline V gene data show CDR1 as LGHDT and CDR2 as YNNKEL (reference sequence). V was pared by 0 bases and J by 2 bases, with 10 bases between. The CDR3 is made up of 15 amino acids. The CDR3: CASSQDRGLNYGYTF. The CDR3 region has the DNA TGTGCCAGCAGCCAAGATAGGGGGTTGAACTATGGCTACACCTTC.

The chain uses TRBV5-1 and TRBJ2-3; 10 bases are shared with TRBD2. The CDR3 loop spans 16 amino acids. Germline CDR1 SGHRS, CDR2 YFSETQ. The V and J ends lost 1 base and 1 base, in that order; junction bases with no gene match: 3. Here the CDR3 DNA reads TGCGCCAGCAGCTTGAGAACTAGCGGGGGCACAGATACGCAGTATTTT. Translating it yields CASSLRTSGGTDTQYF.

The V and J genes are TRBV5-1 and TRBJ2-7; 7 nucleotides line up with TRBD2. Germline CDR1 reads SGHRS; CDR2 reads YFSETQ. This CDR3 contains 16 residues. V trimming: 1 base; J trimming: 0 bases; junction bases outside the gene matches: 7. The CDR3 is CASSLKSGGISYEQYV. The CDR3 DNA reads TGCGCCAGCAGCTTGAAGTCCGGGGGGATCTCCTACGAGCAGTACGTC.

This clone was observed a single time. The chain combines TRBV11-2 with TRBJ2-3; 11 bases agree with TRBD2. Germline V gene lookup returns CDR1 SGHAT and CDR2 FQNNGV. The V gene end was trimmed by 5 bases and the J gene end by 4 bases; junction bases not matched to a gene: 8. The CDR3 is made up of 16 amino acids. This CDR3 is CASSAIAGGLADTQYF. The DNA for the CDR3 is TGTGCCAGCAGCGCCATAGCGGGGGGGCTCGCAGATACGCAGTATTTT.

This chain uses TRBV9 with TRBJ1-4; D gene uncertain. The CDR3 contains 16 residues. In germline, CDR1 is SGDLS, CDR2 YYNGEE. Trimming pared 4 bases from V and 8 bases from J, leaving 21 bases between. CDR3 in DNA: TGTGCCAGCAGCCCCGGGGTAAGGGTAGTGTGGGAAAAACTGTTTTTT. Translated: CASSPGVRVVWEKLFF.

This chain uses TRBV2 with TRBJ1-3; D gene uncertain. The V gene's germline CDR1 is SNHLY and CDR2 FYNNEI. This CDR3 has 19 amino acids. V gave up 1 base and J gave up 0 bases, with 19 bases separating them. The CDR3 DNA reads TGTGCCAGCAGTGAAGAGGTCGGCGGATCCCCATTCTCTGGAAACACCATATATTTT. This encodes CASSEEVGGSPFSGNTIYF.

The chain recombines TRBV15 with TRBJ1-2; 9 positions match TRBD1. Germline CDR1 is LNHNV and CDR2 is YYDKDF (reference sequence). With 5 bases clipped from V and 1 base from J, the junction kept 11 bases outside the gene matches. The CDR3 contains 17 residues. CDR3 DNA sequence: TGTGCCACCAGCCTTGGGACAGGGACTACCGATAACTATGGCTACACCTTC. Translated: CATSLGTGTTDNYGYTF.

The rearrangement links TRBV6-4 to TRBJ1-1, with 7 bases aligning to TRBD1. Per germline, CDR1 MRHNA and CDR2 SNTAGT. This CDR3 region has 16 residues. With V trimmed by 0 bases and J by 10 bases, 14 bases remained unmatched. The CDR3 region is CASSDSGGVSQGGAFF. CDR3 DNA sequence: TGTGCCAGCAGTGACTCCGGTGGAGTCTCCCAGGGGGGAGCTTTCTTT.

This sequence joins TRBV6-6 and TRBJ1-4; D uncertain. Trimming shortened V by 7 bases and J by 4 bases, and 4 bases separated the two germline ends. CDR1 is MNHNY, CDR2 SVGAGI, per germline (reference sequence). This CDR3 comprises 11 residues. CDR3 nucleotides: TGTGCCAGCACCGTTAATGAAAAACTGTTTTTT. Its protein product is CASTVNEKLFF.